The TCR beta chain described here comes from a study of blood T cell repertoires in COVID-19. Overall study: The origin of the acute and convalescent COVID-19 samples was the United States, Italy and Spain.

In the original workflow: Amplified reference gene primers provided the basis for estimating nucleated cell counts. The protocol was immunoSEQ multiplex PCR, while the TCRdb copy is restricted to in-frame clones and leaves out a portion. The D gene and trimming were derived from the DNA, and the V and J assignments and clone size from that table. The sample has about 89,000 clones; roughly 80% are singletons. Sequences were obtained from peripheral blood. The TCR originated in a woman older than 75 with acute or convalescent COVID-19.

DNA of the CDR3: TGTGCCAGCAGACAGGAAAGCAATCAGCCCCAGCATTTT. Amino acid sequence: CASRQESNQPQHF. The chain combines TRBV2 with TRBJ1-5; D perhaps matches TRBD1 (5 bases). Germline V CDR1 and CDR2: SNHLY, FYNNEI. The CDR3 has 13 amino acids. V gave up 6 bases and J gave up 1 base, with 7 bases separating them. Using reference TRBV2 and TRBJ1-5 for the parts outside the CDR3, the full variable domain is EPEVTQTPSHQVTQMGQEVILRCVPISNHLYFYWYRQILGQKVEFLVSFYNNEISEKSEIFDDQFSVERPDGSNFTLKIRSTKLEDSAMYFCASRQESNQPQHFGDGTRLSIL.